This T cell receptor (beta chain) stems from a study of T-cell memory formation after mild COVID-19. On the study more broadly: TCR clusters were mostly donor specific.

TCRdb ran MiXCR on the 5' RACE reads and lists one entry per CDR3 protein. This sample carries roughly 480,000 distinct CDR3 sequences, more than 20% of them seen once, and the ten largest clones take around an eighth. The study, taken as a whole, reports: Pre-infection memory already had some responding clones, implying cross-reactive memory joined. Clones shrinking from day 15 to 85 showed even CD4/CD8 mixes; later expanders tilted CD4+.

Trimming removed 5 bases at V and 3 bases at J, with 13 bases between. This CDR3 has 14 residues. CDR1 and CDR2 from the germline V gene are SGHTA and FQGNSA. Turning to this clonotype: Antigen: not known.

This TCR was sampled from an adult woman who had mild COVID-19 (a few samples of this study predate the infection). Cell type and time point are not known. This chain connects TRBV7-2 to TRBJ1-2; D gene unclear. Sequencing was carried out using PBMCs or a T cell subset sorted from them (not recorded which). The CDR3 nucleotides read TGTGCCAGCAGCATCAGTTGGGGAGACTATGGCTACACCTTC. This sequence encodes CASSISWGDYGYTF.